This TCR beta chain was retrieved from a study of cytomegalovirus exposure and HLA in healthy donors. Study outcomes and limitations: In a later analysis, several top co-occurrence clusters appeared linked to parvovirus B19, influenza, CMV and Epstein-Barr virus. 164 TCR beta chains were listed as cytomegalovirus-associated. Within the data, a cluster of highly shared sequence variants was likely a sequencing artifact.

J was trimmed by 6 bases and V by 5 bases; bases with no gene match: 6. CDR3 length: 15 amino acids. CDR1 and CDR2 (germline): SGHTA, FQGNSA. It was with 60 Vbeta and 13 Jbeta primers that the PCR ran. TCRdb keeps only in-frame clones here, not all; method: immunoSEQ multiplex PCR. The sample has 120,000 to 150,000 clones; more than 60% are singletons. Details on this clone: Its target is unknown.

The sequenced sample was PBMCs. This receptor was obtained from a male donor in good health and CMV-seronegative. The chain carries TRBV7-2 and TRBJ1-5, with 11 bases that match TRBD1. This CDR3 reads CASSVGTGGGQPQHF. The CDR3 DNA follows: TGTGCCAGCAGCGTCGGGACAGGGGGAGGTCAGCCCCAGCATTTT.